Shown below are 30 T cell receptor beta chains from a single sample sequenced in a study of T cell responses to AZD1222 COVID-19 vaccine. Assay: immunoSEQ multiplex PCR; the TCRdb copy retains only in-frame clones and omits some. Here the sample spans about 210,000 clones, about 94% being singletons. The input for sequencing was peripheral blood, taken 28 days after the second dose of the MenACWY control vaccine. These receptors were collected from an adult who received the MenACWY meningococcal vaccine as a control.

The chain employs TRBV30 and TRBJ1-2, with D tentatively TRBD1 (5 bases). The CDR3 extends over 15 amino acids. Germline lookup yields CDR1 GTSNPN and CDR2 SVGIG (reference sequence). V was clipped by 0 bases and J by 5 bases, with 16 bases between them. CDR3: CAWSVGQGLGYGYTF. DNA for the CDR3: TGTGCCTGGAGTGTAGGGCAGGGACTTGGGTATGGCTACACCTTC.

This rearrangement joins TRBV7-8 to TRBJ1-1, with a weak D call TRBD1 (5 bases). CDR1 and CDR2 (germline): SGHVS, FQNEAQ. The CDR3 covers 14 residues. V lost 2 bases, J lost 2 bases, and 9 bases lay in between. In DNA form, the CDR3 reads TGTGCCAGCAGCTTAATGGGGGTAAACACTGAAGCTTTCTTT. This gives the protein CASSLMGVNTEAFF.

CDR3 sequence (DNA): TGTGCCAGCAGCTTGGAACGGCGGGGGGGCGGAAAGACCCAGTACTTC. Protein product: CASSLERRGGGKTQYF. The chain couples TRBV5-4 to TRBJ2-5, with 9 bases identical to TRBD2. The germline gives CDR1 SGHNT, CDR2 YYREEE (reference sequence). The CDR3 loop spans 16 amino acids. V was clipped by 0 bases and J by 6 bases; unmatched bases: 9.

The chain uses TRBV29-1 and TRBJ2-3; 12 bases match TRBD2. This CDR3 has 14 amino acids. The germline V gene encodes CDR1 SQVTM and CDR2 ANQGSEA. V lost 8 bases to trimming and J lost 4 bases; unmatched junction nucleotides: 7. CDR3: CSLRTSGMSDTQYF. The CDR3, as DNA: TGCAGCCTCCGGACTAGCGGGATGTCAGATACGCAGTATTTT.

J is TRBJ1-3 and V is TRBV2, with TRBD1 matching over 7 bases. CDR3 length: 17 residues. CDR1 is SNHLY, CDR2 FYNNEI, per germline. V lost 5 bases and J lost 0; bases outside the gene matches: 10. The CDR3 nucleotides read TGTGCCAGCAGTATCGACAGGGTCTTGGGCTCTGGAAACACCATATATTTT. Its protein product is CASSIDRVLGSGNTIYF.

CDR3 sequence (DNA): TGTGCCAGCAGCACCTCAGGGGCTACCTACGAGCAGTACTTC. Encoded protein: CASSTSGATYEQYF. The chain combines TRBV9 with TRBJ2-7, with D perhaps TRBD1 (6 bases). Germline V gene sequence: CDR1 SGDLS, CDR2 YYNGEE. Trimming took off 4 bases at V and 2 bases at J, with 13 bases between the two ends. The CDR3 sequence is 14 residues long.

The chain couples TRBV18 to TRBJ1-2; 8 positions match TRBD1. CDR1 and CDR2 from the germline V gene are KGHSH and LQKENI. The CDR3 length is 11 residues. V trimming: 4 bases; J trimming: 14 bases; junction bases outside the gene matches: 6. The CDR3 spells CASSRDRGQTF. The CDR3 DNA reads as TGTGCCAGCTCACGAGACAGGGGCCAGACCTTC. The full variable domain, rest sourced from reference TRBV18 and TRBJ1-2, is NAGVMQNPRHLVRRRGQEARLRCSPMKGHSHVYWYRQLPEEGLKFMVYLQKENIIDESGMPKERFSAEFPKEGPSILRIQQVVRGDSAAYFCASSRDRGQTFGSGTRLTVV.

The gene calls are TRBV11-3 and TRBJ2-3, with TRBD1 matching over 9 bases. V lost 2 bases, J lost 5 bases, and 5 bases stayed unmatched. Germline V CDR1 and CDR2: SGHNT, YENEEA. The CDR3 length is 15 residues. The CDR3 DNA is TGTGCCAGCAGCTTAACGGGACAGGGAAGAGATACGCAGTATTTT. It is translated as CASSLTGQGRDTQYF.

The chain has TRBV9 and TRBJ2-7; the D gene is possibly TRBD1 (6 bases). This CDR3 is 14 amino acids long. Germline values: CDR1 SGDLS, CDR2 YYNGEE. Between the trimmed V and J ends, which lost 0 bases and 3 bases, there was a span of 10 bases. The CDR3 DNA is TGTGCCAGCAGCGTAGAGGGACAAAACTACGAGCAGTACTTC. Protein product: CASSVEGQNYEQYF.

The V and J genes are TRBV3-1 (or the pseudogene TRBV3-2) and TRBJ1-6, with no clear D. Germline-derived CDR1 and CDR2 are LGHDT and YNNKEL (reference sequence). The CDR3 runs 13 residues. Trimming cost V 6 bases and J 6 bases, with 9 bases left between them. The CDR3 sequence is CASSSAANSPLHF. CDR3 coding DNA: TGTGCCAGCAGTTCGGCTGCTAATTCACCCCTCCACTTT.

V usage is TRBV12-3 or TRBV12-4 and J usage is TRBJ1-2; a weak D match, TRBD1 (6 bases). CDR3 size: 13 residues. Between the trimmed V and J ends, which lost 6 bases and 8 bases, there was a span of 16 bases. The CDR3 DNA reads as TGTGCCAGCAGCCTAGCGGACAGCCGGGGCTACACCTTC. Its protein product is CASSLADSRGYTF.

CDR3 in amino acids: CATSRDSGTSGVSYEQYF. CDR3 sequence (DNA): TGTGCCACCAGCAGAGACTCCGGGACTAGCGGGGTATCCTACGAGCAGTACTTC. The J gene is TRBJ2-7, the V gene TRBV15, with TRBD2 identical over 13 bases. The CDR3 has 18 amino acids. CDR1 is LNHNV and CDR2 is YYDKDF in the germline V gene (reference sequence). V lost 0 bases to trimming and J lost 1 base; unmatched junction nucleotides: 6.

This clone was found once. This chain connects TRBV5-5 to TRBJ2-2, with 10 bases matching TRBD2. Germline-derived CDR1 and CDR2 are SGHKS and YYEKEE (reference sequence). V lost 2 bases to trimming and J lost 7 bases; unmatched junction nucleotides: 5. This CDR3 has 15 amino acids. In DNA, the CDR3 is TGTGCCAGCAGCTTAAGCGGGGGGGCCGGCGGGGAGCTGTTTTTT. Translated, it gives CASSLSGGAGGELFF.

The chain joins TRBV9 to TRBJ2-6; D remains ambiguous. Germline assignment: CDR1 SGDLS and CDR2 YYNGEE. V lost 4 bases to trimming and J lost 1 base, with 3 bases between them. The CDR3 has 13 residues. The chain's CDR3 is CASSSSGANVLTF. In DNA form, the CDR3 reads TGTGCCAGCAGCAGTTCTGGGGCCAACGTCCTGACTTTC.

The rearrangement joins TRBV14 to TRBJ2-5; the match to TRBD2 covers 7 bases. Germline values: CDR1 SGHDN, CDR2 FVKESK. With 4 bases clipped from V and 4 bases from J, the junction kept 21 bases outside the gene matches. CDR3 length: 19 amino acids. CDR3 DNA: TGTGCCAGCAGCCTGGGAGGGAATCGTTTAAGCCACCACCGAGAGACCCAGTACTTC. Its protein is CASSLGGNRLSHHRETQYF.

The gene calls are TRBV7-9 and TRBJ2-2, with a tentative D call TRBD2 (6 bases). The V gene's germline CDR1 is SEHNR and CDR2 FQNEAQ (reference sequence). CDR3 length: 18 residues. Deletions cut 1 base from V and 1 base from J, with 16 bases between. Here the CDR3 DNA reads TGTGCCAGCAGCTTAGGGACGCCAGGGAGGCGGAACACCGGGGAGCTGTTTTTT. Translated, it gives CASSLGTPGRRNTGELFF.

V is TRBV27 and J is TRBJ2-7; 7 nucleotides align to TRBD1. Unmatched junction bases numbered 10, after V lost 4 bases and J lost 4 bases. CDR1 and CDR2 (germline): MNHEY, SMNVEV (reference sequence). CDR3 length: 15 amino acids. The CDR3 DNA reads TGTGCCAGCAGTTCCCGGGACAGTCGACTGTACGAGCAGTACTTC. This gives the protein CASSSRDSRLYEQYF.

The chain couples TRBV5-1 to TRBJ1-1; D perhaps matches TRBD1 (5 bases). The ends were cut back, 0 bases at V and 7 bases at J, with 10 bases in the middle. The CDR3 has 13 residues. The V gene's germline CDR1 is SGHRS and CDR2 YFSETQ. CDR3 sequence (DNA): TGCGCCAGCAGCTTGGTTGTGGGGGGTGAAGCTTTCTTT. The encoded protein is CASSLVVGGEAFF.

The chain recombines TRBV7-2 with TRBJ1-1; no clear D gene. The length of the CDR3 is 14 residues. The germline gives CDR1 SGHTA, CDR2 FQGNSA. Trimming stripped 6 bases from V and 0 bases from J, with 11 bases between. DNA for the CDR3: TGTGCCAGCAGTAAAGGACTGATGAACACTGAAGCTTTCTTT. It translates to CASSKGLMNTEAFF.

This clone was detected only a few times. The genes are TRBV28 and TRBJ1-5; D is perhaps TRBD1 (6 bases). Per the germline V gene, CDR1 is MDHEN and CDR2 is SYDVKM. V lost 0 bases and J 4 bases, leaving 10 bases between the germline ends. The CDR3 has 15 amino acids. The CDR3 spells CASSLWLQGNQPQHF. Written as DNA, the CDR3 is TGTGCCAGCAGTTTATGGCTGCAGGGGAATCAGCCCCAGCATTTT.

J is TRBJ1-5 and V is TRBV18, with TRBD1 matching 7 bases. This CDR3 comprises 14 residues. V shed 4 bases, J shed 2 bases, and the junction held 2 bases outside the gene matches. The germline V gene has CDR1 KGHSH and CDR2 LQKENI. CDR3 sequence reads: CASSQGTGNQPQHF. In DNA form, the CDR3 reads TGTGCCAGCTCACAGGGGACAGGCAATCAGCCCCAGCATTTT.

The chain is built from TRBV27 and TRBJ2-3, with TRBD1 matching 8 bases. CDR1 is MNHEY and CDR2 is SMNVEV in the germline V gene (reference sequence). CDR3 size: 13 residues. Trimming cost V 7 bases and J 3 bases; bases outside gene matches: 3. The DNA for the CDR3 is TGTGCCAGCACCGACAGGGGTACAGATACGCAGTATTTT. Encoded protein: CASTDRGTDTQYF.

The chain uses TRBV7-9 and TRBJ1-1; perhaps TRBD1 as D (6 bases). V dropped 3 bases and J dropped 0 bases, with 11 bases sitting between them. From germline, CDR1 is SEHNR and CDR2 FQNEAQ (reference sequence). This CDR3 has 15 residues. CDR3 in amino acids: CASSFPGQMNTEAFF. CDR3 DNA sequence: TGTGCCAGCAGCTTTCCCGGACAGATGAACACTGAAGCTTTCTTT.

The gene calls are TRBV15 and TRBJ1-1; D gene ambiguous. Looked up from germline, CDR1 is LNHNV and CDR2 is YYDKDF (reference sequence). CDR3 length equals 15 residues. V gave up 0 bases and J gave up 4 bases, with 12 bases separating them. The CDR3 DNA reads TGTGCCACCAGCAGAGACTTCTCCCGCGGCACTGAAGCTTTCTTT. This encodes CATSRDFSRGTEAFF.

The chain combines TRBV5-4 with TRBJ2-1; D remains ambiguous. Germline CDR1 reads SGHNT; CDR2 reads YYREEE (reference sequence). The ends were cut back, 6 bases at V and 0 bases at J, with 13 bases in the middle. The CDR3 contains 15 residues. This chain's CDR3 is CASKLWVSSYNEQFF. For the CDR3, the DNA is TGTGCCAGCAAGCTGTGGGTTAGCTCCTACAATGAGCAGTTCTTC. Full variable domain (remainder filled in from reference TRBV5-4 and TRBJ2-1): ETGVTQSPTHLIKTRGQQVTLRCSSQSGHNTVSWYQQALGQGPQFIFQYYREEENGRGNFPPRFSGLQFPNYSSELNVNALELDDSALYLCASKLWVSSYNEQFFGPGTRLTVL.

V gene TRBV7-2 combines with J gene TRBJ1-2, with TRBD1 matching over 9 bases. J lost 6 bases, V lost 1 base, and 6 bases had no gene match. This CDR3 is 15 amino acids long. The germline V gene encodes CDR1 SGHTA and CDR2 FQGNSA. In nucleotides, the CDR3 is TGTGCCAGCAGCTTAGAGGGGACAGGGAGGAATGGCTACACCTTC. It specifies CASSLEGTGRNGYTF.

The chain couples TRBV15 to TRBJ1-1, with D perhaps TRBD1 (6 bases). V lost 2 bases and J 0 bases, leaving 16 bases between the germline ends. This CDR3 is 17 amino acids long. Germline values: CDR1 LNHNV, CDR2 YYDKDF (reference sequence). The DNA for the CDR3 is TGTGCCACCAGCAGAATTAGGTCCAGGGGCCTGAACACTGAAGCTTTCTTT. Translation gives CATSRIRSRGLNTEAFF.

In DNA, the CDR3 is TGTGCCAGCAGTGAAGCTGGGAACACCGGGGAGCTGTTTTTT. It specifies CASSEAGNTGELFF. The J gene is TRBJ2-2, the V gene TRBV2; D gene unclear. Germline CDR1 and CDR2: SNHLY and FYNNEI. V lost 0 bases and J lost 1, with 3 bases in between. This CDR3 spans 14 amino acids.

V and J are TRBV27 and TRBJ2-2; TRBD2 matches 12 bases. Germline lookup yields CDR1 MNHEY and CDR2 SMNVEV (reference sequence). J lost 5 bases, V lost 6 bases, and 4 bases had no gene match. The CDR3 has 15 amino acids. This CDR3 reads CASRQTSGRTGELFF. The CDR3, as DNA: TGTGCCAGCAGACAGACTAGCGGGAGAACCGGGGAGCTGTTTTTT.

This chain connects TRBV5-5 to TRBJ1-6, with D maybe TRBD1 (6 bases). Per the germline V gene, CDR1 is SGHKS and CDR2 is YYEKEE (reference sequence). V was trimmed by 0 bases and J by 6 bases, leaving 10 bases between them. The CDR3 has 15 residues. The CDR3 DNA reads as TGTGCCAGCAGCTTGGACAGGGCAATTAATTCACCCCTCCACTTT. This encodes CASSLDRAINSPLHF.